The 28 T cell receptor beta chains presented below share a single source sample, sequenced in a study of T cells in Graves' hyperthyroidism and ophthalmopathy. TCR beta CDR3 region amplification was performed from RNA transcripts. RT-PCR in the first round (using the HTBI primer set) targeted the TCR CDR3. TCRdb redid the calling of the multiplex PCR reads with MiXCR, one entry per CDR3 protein. Altogether some 800,000 distinct CDR3 sequences are present, over 35% being singletons, with the ten largest covering around 10%. Sequenced material: blood. Every receptor here comes from a man between 18 and 29 years old with Graves' hyperthyroidism.

The table lists this clonotype with a few counts. This could be a read error, since a much larger clone is one nucleotide away. The genes are TRBV25-1 and TRBJ1-3; D is undetermined. The CDR3 extends over 13 amino acids. V was shortened by 2 bases and J by 3 bases, with 5 bases between the two germline ends. In germline, CDR1 is MGHDK, CDR2 SYGVNS. CDR3 nucleotide sequence: TGTGCCAGCAGTGAAGTTAATGGAAACACCATATATTTT. Translation gives CASSEVNGNTIYF.

This clonotype has a handful of counts. The chain carries TRBV12-3 or TRBV12-4 and TRBJ1-5; 9 positions match TRBD1. The CDR3 extends over 15 amino acids. V was pared by 5 bases and J by 1 base, with 3 bases of the junction left unmatched. For the CDR3, the DNA is TGTGCCAGCAGTGCACAGGGGGCAAGCAATCAGCCCCAGCATTTT. It is translated as CASSAQGASNQPQHF.

This chain joins TRBV19 and TRBJ1-1; the D is unclear. CDR1 and CDR2 from the germline V gene are LNHDA and SQIVND (reference sequence). Trimming left V 8 bases short and J 0 bases short, with 10 bases between. The CDR3 has 13 amino acids. This CDR3 is CASSSEMNTEAFF. Written as DNA, the CDR3 is TGTGCCAGTTCCTCGGAAATGAACACTGAAGCTTTCTTT.

The gene calls are TRBV4-2 and TRBJ2-7; D is ambiguous. The CDR3 has 15 residues. Germline CDR1 is LGHNA and CDR2 is YNFKEQ. V was clipped by 0 bases and J by 3 bases, with 12 bases between them. CDR3 amino acids: CASSQEPFWDYEQYF. As DNA, the CDR3 is TGTGCCAGCAGCCAAGAGCCCTTCTGGGACTACGAGCAGTACTTC.

This clonotype was seen many times. This chain connects TRBV2 to TRBJ1-5; D is uncertain. This CDR3 spans 14 amino acids. In germline, CDR1 is SNHLY, CDR2 FYNNEI. Trimming took off 6 bases at V and 1 base at J, with 10 bases between the two ends. The CDR3 reads CASRLGPSNQPQHF. The CDR3 DNA is TGTGCCAGCAGGCTCGGACCGAGCAATCAGCCCCAGCATTTT. The full variable domain, its missing parts supplied by reference TRBV2 and TRBJ1-5, is EPEVTQTPSHQVTQMGQEVILRCVPISNHLYFYWYRQILGQKVEFLVSFYNNEISEKSEIFDDQFSVERPDGSNFTLKIRSTKLEDSAMYFCASRLGPSNQPQHFGDGTRLSIL.

The chain uses TRBV7-9 and TRBJ2-6; 9 bases agree with TRBD1. V lost 3 bases, J lost 2 bases, and 11 bases stayed unmatched. Germline values: CDR1 SEHNR, CDR2 FQNEAQ (reference sequence). This CDR3 comprises 19 residues. The CDR3 DNA reads as TGTGCCAGCAGCTTTTCCGGGACAGGGAGTAGGGCTGGGGCCAACGTCCTGACTTTC. Translation: CASSFSGTGSRAGANVLTF.

The chain employs TRBV11-2 and TRBJ2-7; 7 positions match TRBD2. The CDR3 has 16 residues. Germline values: CDR1 SGHAT, CDR2 FQNNGV. Trimming at V came to 1 base and at J to 0 bases, leaving 6 bases not matched to a gene. The CDR3 DNA follows: TGTGCCAGCAGCTTAGGTCCTAGCGGACTCTCCTACGAGCAGTACTTC. Amino acid sequence: CASSLGPSGLSYEQYF.

The rearrangement uses TRBV5-5 and TRBJ2-7; TRBD1 matches at 9 bases. The germline CDR1 and CDR2 sequences are SGHKS and YYEKEE (reference sequence). V trimming: 4 bases; J trimming: 2 bases; junction bases outside the gene matches: 22. CDR3 length: 20 residues. For the CDR3, the DNA is TGTGCCAGCAGCCCGGATCGGACAGGGGTAAAGGACCGTCAACCCTACGAGCAGTACTTC. Translated, it gives CASSPDRTGVKDRQPYEQYF.

The table lists this clonotype with many counts. The chain uses TRBV29-1 and TRBJ1-2; TRBD1 agrees at 7 bases. J was trimmed by 6 bases and V by 2 bases; bases with no gene match: 0. Germline V gives CDR1 SQVTM, CDR2 ANQGSEA. CDR3 length: 11 amino acids. DNA for the CDR3: TGCAGCGTTGAAACAGGGGATGGCTACACCTTC. Translation: CSVETGDGYTF.

Notes on this clonotype: The junction departs from germline at one end; a sequencing error may be responsible. The rearrangement uses TRBV20-1 and TRBJ1-4; 8 bases match TRBD1. CDR1 and CDR2 (germline): DFQATT, SNEGSKA (reference sequence). This CDR3 spans 15 amino acids. This CDR3 is CSAGDPQGAAEKLFF. Here the CDR3 DNA reads TGCAGTGCTGGAGATCCTCAGGGGGCCGCTGAAAAACTGTTTTTT.

This sequence joins TRBV29-1 and TRBJ1-2, with D perhaps TRBD1 (6 bases). This CDR3 region has 14 residues. Looked up from germline, CDR1 is SQVTM and CDR2 is ANQGSEA. Between the trimmed V and J ends, which lost 6 bases and 7 bases, there was a span of 21 bases. For the CDR3, the DNA is TGCAGCGTGGGTAGCGGGAGTGGGGGCTTTGGCTACACCTTC. It encodes CSVGSGSGGFGYTF.

This clonotype was detected ten times or more. The chain couples TRBV29-1 to TRBJ1-4, with a possible D match to TRBD1 (6 bases). Trimming took 2 bases from V and 8 from J, leaving 15 bases between them. CDR1 is SQVTM, CDR2 ANQGSEA, per germline. This CDR3 contains 14 residues. In DNA form, the CDR3 reads TGCAGCGTTGAATATCTGGGGGCGGGAGAAAAACTGTTTTTT. Its protein is CSVEYLGAGEKLFF.

The rearrangement joins TRBV6-5 to TRBJ1-5, with D hard to call. The length of the CDR3 is 13 residues. V shed 4 bases and J shed 4 bases, with 8 bases lying between them. Germline V gene sequence: CDR1 MNHEY, CDR2 SVGAGI. The CDR3 protein is CASSSLYNQPQHF. In nucleotides, the CDR3 is TGTGCCAGCAGTTCGCTCTATAATCAGCCCCAGCATTTT.

This clonotype showed up many times. This chain links TRBV7-8 with TRBJ1-5; D ambiguous. CDR1 SGHVS and CDR2 FQNEAQ come from the germline V gene. V was pared by 4 bases and J by 9 bases, with 7 bases between. The CDR3 is 11 amino acids. This CDR3 is CASSSSGPQHF. The CDR3 DNA reads as TGTGCCAGCAGCTCCAGCGGGCCCCAGCATTTT.

The chain combines TRBV7-9 with TRBJ1-2; TRBD1 matches 10 bases. This CDR3 spans 15 amino acids. Germline CDR1 and CDR2: SEHNR and FQNEAQ (reference sequence). Trimming removed 8 bases from V and 4 bases from J; junction bases left unmatched: 10. The CDR3: CASSPQGQGSYGYTF. For the CDR3, the DNA is TGTGCCAGCTCACCCCAGGGACAGGGGTCCTATGGCTACACCTTC.

This clonotype came up many times. This chain links TRBV7-9 with TRBJ1-5; possible D gene TRBD1, 5 bases. This CDR3 has 15 amino acids. Trimming removed 4 bases at V and 0 bases at J, with 10 bases between. From germline, CDR1 is SEHNR and CDR2 FQNEAQ (reference sequence). The CDR3 DNA reads as TGTGCCAGCAGCTCGTCGGGGCTTAGCAATCAGCCCCAGCATTTT. It codes for CASSSSGLSNQPQHF.

This clonotype was seen more than once but under ten times. V gene TRBV20-1 combines with J gene TRBJ2-7, with 12 nucleotides matching TRBD2. This CDR3 is built from 15 residues. With V trimmed by 6 bases and J by 4 bases, 10 bases remained unmatched. In germline, CDR1 is DFQATT, CDR2 SNEGSKA (reference sequence). CDR3 in amino acids: CSAATGLAGSYEQYF. Here the CDR3 DNA reads TGCAGTGCAGCAACCGGACTAGCGGGAAGTTACGAGCAGTACTTC.

The table lists this clonotype with many counts. The V and J genes are TRBV2 and TRBJ2-7; 10 bases are a match to TRBD1. The CDR3 length is 13 residues. Germline V lookup: CDR1 SNHLY, CDR2 FYNNEI. Trimming took 7 bases from V and 5 from J; bases not matched to a gene: 5. The CDR3 coding sequence is TGTGCCAGCATTACGGGACAGGGGAACGAGCAGTACTTC. This gives the protein CASITGQGNEQYF.

This clonotype appeared many times. The J gene is TRBJ1-5, the V gene TRBV10-3, with D perhaps TRBD1 (5 bases). Germline values: CDR1 ENHRY, CDR2 SYGVKD. Trimming took 4 bases from V and 6 from J, leaving 10 bases between them. The CDR3 runs 13 residues. CDR3 sequence: CAISGGAGQPQHF. DNA for the CDR3: TGTGCCATCAGTGGAGGGGCGGGTCAGCCCCAGCATTTT.

This clonotype has at least ten counts. The rearrangement joins TRBV2 to TRBJ2-7; D unclear. The length of the CDR3 is 12 residues. Per the germline V gene, CDR1 is SNHLY and CDR2 is FYNNEI. Trimming stripped 6 bases from V and 3 bases from J, with 9 bases between. The CDR3 protein is CASSGSYYEQYF. Here the CDR3 DNA reads TGTGCCAGCAGCGGGTCCTACTACGAGCAGTACTTC.

In the case of this clonotype: A much bigger clone sits one base away, suggesting this may be a read error. The chain uses TRBV19 and TRBJ2-5, with D tentatively TRBD2 (6 bases). Germline CDR1 LNHDA, CDR2 SQIVND (reference sequence). The V gene lost 7 bases and the J gene lost 5 bases, with 11 bases spanning the gap. The CDR3 sequence is 12 residues long. CDR3: CASMSGQETQYF. CDR3 DNA: TGTGCCAGTATGAGCGGGCAGGAGACCCAGTACTTC.

Points on this clonotype: Germline and junction disagree at one end, which may indicate a read error. This sequence joins TRBV7-2 and TRBJ1-3; D unclear. This CDR3 contains 16 residues. CDR1 SGHTA and CDR2 FQGNSA come from the germline V gene. The CDR3 DNA is TGCGCCAGCAGCCAAGATCATGGAGACGCTGGAAACACCATATATTTT. Protein product: CASSQDHGDAGNTIYF.

In this sample, this clonotype turned up many times. The chain recombines TRBV10-3 with TRBJ1-1; TRBD1 aligns across 8 bases. The V gene end was trimmed by 6 bases and the J gene end by 6 bases; junction bases not matched to a gene: 9. Germline lookup yields CDR1 ENHRY and CDR2 SYGVKD. This CDR3 spans 14 amino acids. CDR3 in DNA: TGTGCCATCAGCAAGACAGGGGAGGGAGCTGAAGCTTTCTTT. Encoded protein: CAISKTGEGAEAFF.

The rearrangement joins TRBV6-5 to TRBJ1-2; D not certain. Trimming cost V 2 bases and J 3 bases, with 10 bases left between them. Germline V gene data show CDR1 as MNHEY and CDR2 as SVGAGI. The CDR3 length is 14 residues. CDR3 bases: TGTGCCAGCAGTTACCTGTTGCCCGACTATGGCTACACCTTC. It is translated as CASSYLLPDYGYTF.

The V and J genes are TRBV5-1 and TRBJ2-7; 10 bases fit TRBD1. The CDR3 has 14 residues. The V and J ends lost 4 bases and 5 bases, in that order; junction bases with no gene match: 6. CDR1 is SGHRS, CDR2 YFSETQ, per germline. The CDR3 coding sequence is TGCGCCAGCAGCCATGGGACAGGGGCCAACGAGCAGTACTTC. Protein sequence: CASSHGTGANEQYF.

This clonotype was counted once. A read error may produce the germline difference seen at one junction end. The J gene is TRBJ2-5, the V gene TRBV10-2; perhaps D is TRBD1 or TRBD2 (6 bases each). The CDR3 spans 13 residues. The germline V gene has CDR1 WSHSY and CDR2 SAAADI. The CDR3 sequence is CASSQGREETQCF. The CDR3 DNA reads TGCGCCAGTAGTCAGGGGCGGGAAGAGACCCAGTGCTTC.

This clonotype was counted a few times. A junction boundary mismatches the germline segment, possibly from a read error. V usage is TRBV7-9 and J usage is TRBJ1-1; 7 bases map to TRBD1. The germline V gene has CDR1 SEHNR and CDR2 FQNEAQ (reference sequence). The CDR3 covers 15 residues. The CDR3 DNA reads TGCGCCAGCAGCCAAGTAAGGGACAGTTCCACTGAAGCTTTCTTT. Its translation is CASSQVRDSSTEAFF.

J is TRBJ1-1 and V is TRBV29-1; no clear D gene. CDR3 size: 14 residues. Germline V gene lookup returns CDR1 SQVTM and CDR2 ANQGSEA. V was pared by 0 bases and J by 1 base, with 9 bases between. CDR3 DNA sequence: TGCAGCGTTGAAGATCCGGCGGGGAACACTGAAGCTTTCTTT. It yields the protein CSVEDPAGNTEAFF.